These 24 T cell receptor beta chains originate from one sample sequenced in a study of OX40 agonist ivuxolimab in advanced cancers. Clones were read by immunoSEQ multiplex PCR, and TCRdb kept only the in-frame ones, dropping some. The table includes around 94,000 clones, approximately 85% detected once. Source: CD4+ or CD8+ T cells sorted from blood, taken in a trial of the OX40 agonist ivuxolimab. These receptors were taken from an adult with an advanced solid tumor such as melanoma, head and neck, liver or kidney cancer.

This clone was seen only a few times. In DNA, the CDR3 is TGTGCCAGCAGCCGGACTAGCGATCCCTACGAGCAGTACTTC. This gives the protein CASSRTSDPYEQYF. V gene TRBV13 combines with J gene TRBJ2-7, with 9 bases fitting TRBD2. V lost 5 bases, J lost 2 bases, and 4 bases stayed unmatched. Germline V gene sequence: CDR1 PRHDT, CDR2 FYEKMQ (reference sequence). This CDR3 has 14 residues. The entire variable domain, with the rest obtained from reference TRBV13 and TRBJ2-7, is as follows: AAGVIQSPRHLIKEKRETATLKCYPIPRHDTVYWYQQGPGQDPQFLISFYEKMQSDKGSIPDRFSAQQFSDYHSELNMSSLELGDSALYFCASSRTSDPYEQYFGPGTRLTVT.

The chain recombines TRBV27 with TRBJ2-7; D possibly uses TRBD1 or TRBD2 (5 bases each). V lost 5 bases to trimming and J lost 4 bases, with 12 bases between them. This CDR3 has 13 residues. Germline CDR1 MNHEY, CDR2 SMNVEV (reference sequence). CDR3 in DNA: TGTGCCAGCAGTCCGGGGCGACCATACGAGCAGTACTTC. Amino acid sequence: CASSPGRPYEQYF.

This chain joins TRBV11-2 and TRBJ2-1; D is possibly TRBD1 (6 bases). The CDR3 contains 16 residues. The germline V gene has CDR1 SGHAT and CDR2 FQNNGV. V shed 6 bases and J shed 6 bases, with 21 bases lying between them. The CDR3 is CASRDGRGQRLNEQFF. The CDR3 nucleotides are TGTGCCAGCAGGGACGGGCGCGGACAGAGACTCAATGAGCAGTTCTTC.

V gene TRBV6-1 combines with J gene TRBJ2-5, with a tentative D call TRBD1 (6 bases). This CDR3 region has 14 residues. The ends were cut back, 1 base at V and 4 bases at J, with 10 bases in the middle. Germline values: CDR1 MNHNS, CDR2 SASEGT. CDR3 protein: CASSEGKGGETQYF. The CDR3 DNA reads TGTGCCAGCAGTGAAGGTAAAGGGGGAGAGACCCAGTACTTC.

The chain joins TRBV7-2 to TRBJ2-7; D gene ambiguous. V lost 3 bases and J 3 bases, leaving 6 bases between the germline ends. Per germline, CDR1 SGHTA and CDR2 FQGNSA. The CDR3 runs to 12 residues. CDR3 in DNA: TGTGCCAGCAGCTTCCTCAACTACGAGCAGTACTTC. As protein: CASSFLNYEQYF.

The chain carries TRBV4-2 and TRBJ2-2; D might be TRBD2 (5 bases). Deletions cut 3 bases from V and 7 bases from J, with 6 bases between. Germline CDR1 LGHNA, CDR2 YNFKEQ. The CDR3 is 12 residues long. This CDR3 reads CASSHEGGELFF. The CDR3 bases are TGTGCCAGCAGCCATGAGGGCGGGGAGCTGTTTTTT.

The CDR3 sequence is CASSYAWQETQYF. CDR3 coding DNA: TGTGCCAGCAGTTACGCGTGGCAAGAGACCCAGTACTTC. The chain links TRBV6-6 to TRBJ2-5; no clear D. The V gene's germline CDR1 is MNHNY and CDR2 SVGAGI (reference sequence). The CDR3 is 13 amino acids. Trimming cost V 2 bases and J 2 bases, with 6 bases left between them.

V and J are TRBV19 and TRBJ2-5; tentatively, D is TRBD1 (5 bases). TRBJ2-7 matches the DNA end more closely, so the J call is doubtful. There are 14 residues in the CDR3. Germline CDR1 reads LNHDA; CDR2 reads SQIVND (reference sequence). The CDR3 DNA follows: TGTGCCAGTAGTATTTCAGGGCCCTCCTACGAGCAGTACTTC. Its protein product is CASSISGPSYEQYF.

Only one count was recorded for this clone. The J gene is TRBJ2-7, the V gene TRBV4-1, with 7 bases matching TRBD2. V shed 2 bases, J shed 4 bases, and the junction held 11 bases outside the gene matches. The CDR3 spans 16 residues. Per the germline V gene, CDR1 is MGHRA and CDR2 is YSYEKL. The CDR3 protein is CASSQQALGGMYEQYF. Here the CDR3 DNA reads TGCGCCAGCAGCCAACAAGCTCTGGGGGGGATGTACGAGCAGTACTTC.

This clone came up a few times. V is TRBV21-1 and J is TRBJ2-5; TRBD2 was called by the table and not checked on the DNA. TRBV21-1 is marked as a pseudogene. The CDR3 loop spans 21 amino acids. The CDR3 DNA is TGTGCCAGCAGCAAAGCCGAGGTACCTAGCATCTACAATAAGGCCCAAGAGACCCAGTACTTC. It translates to CASSKAEVPSIYNKAQETQYF.

The rearrangement joins TRBV7-9 to TRBJ2-1, with D perhaps matching TRBD1 (6 bases). The CDR3 length is 14 residues. CDR1 is SEHNR, CDR2 FQNEAQ, per germline (reference sequence). V lost 1 base, J lost 7 bases, and 11 bases lay in between. The CDR3 here is CASSLVSGDNEQFF. The CDR3 coding sequence is TGTGCCAGCAGCTTAGTTTCAGGGGATAATGAGCAGTTCTTC.

The chain carries TRBV4-3 and TRBJ2-5; 7 bases are a match to TRBD2. J gave up 5 bases and V 0 bases, and 9 bases lay outside the gene matches. This CDR3 has 16 amino acids. The germline V gene encodes CDR1 LGHNA and CDR2 YSLEER. For the CDR3, the DNA is TGCGCCAGCAGCCAAGATCATGAGACTAGCCGGGAGACCCAGTACTTC. As protein: CASSQDHETSRETQYF.

The chain couples TRBV18 to TRBJ2-7; possibly TRBD2 for D (5 bases). The V gene's germline CDR1 is KGHSH and CDR2 LQKENI. The CDR3 is 15 amino acids. V was shortened by 3 bases and J by 1 base, with 13 bases between the two germline ends. The CDR3 bases are TGTGCCAGCTCACCGGACCAGCGGCTTTCCTACGAGCAGTACTTC. Residues: CASSPDQRLSYEQYF.

The chain couples TRBV4-1 to TRBJ1-6, with D perhaps TRBD1 (5 bases). The CDR3 totals 14 residues. Germline CDR1 is MGHRA and CDR2 is YSYEKL. Trimming pared 6 bases from V and 10 bases from J, leaving 16 bases between. The CDR3 protein is CASRARWGESPLHF. CDR3 coding DNA: TGCGCCAGCAGGGCCCGATGGGGGGAATCACCCCTCCACTTT.

The V and J genes are TRBV7-9 and TRBJ2-7; 7 positions agree with TRBD1. CDR3 length equals 14 residues. Germline loops: CDR1 SEHNR, CDR2 FQNEAQ (reference sequence). J gave up 3 bases and V 5 bases, and 7 bases lay outside the gene matches. CDR3 sequence reads: CASSPRDRFYEQYF. Written as DNA, the CDR3 is TGTGCCAGCAGCCCCCGGGACAGATTCTACGAGCAGTACTTC.

The genes are TRBV5-6 and TRBJ2-7; no definite D call. CDR1 and CDR2 (germline): SGHDT, YYEEEE. The CDR3 is 14 amino acids. V was clipped by 2 bases and J by 2 bases, with 11 bases between them. CDR3 sequence reads: CASSFKGLTYEQYF. CDR3 bases: TGTGCCAGCAGCTTCAAGGGCCTGACCTACGAGCAGTACTTC.

J is TRBJ1-4 and V is TRBV28, with TRBD1 matching 7 bases. Germline assignment: CDR1 MDHEN and CDR2 SYDVKM. The CDR3 is 18 amino acids. The J segment lost 0 bases and the V segment lost 5 bases, leaving 12 bases of the junction unmatched. Written as DNA, the CDR3 is TGTGCCAGCAGTGGAGGGGGCATTGTTCAATCAACTAATGAAAAACTGTTTTTT. Amino acids: CASSGGGIVQSTNEKLFF.

The chain joins TRBV4-1 to TRBJ2-7, with D perhaps matching TRBD2 (5 bases). CDR3 length: 15 amino acids. V lost 8 bases to trimming and J lost 2 bases, with 19 bases between them. Germline CDR1 and CDR2: MGHRA and YSYEKL. This chain's CDR3 is CASSLWAGDTYEQYF. The DNA of the CDR3 is TGCGCCAGCTCCCTTTGGGCCGGGGATACCTACGAGCAGTACTTC.

This chain links TRBV10-3 with TRBJ2-3; D is unclear. The germline V gene has CDR1 ENHRY and CDR2 SYGVKD. V lost 10 bases and J lost 2, with 13 bases in between. The CDR3 loop spans 13 amino acids. CDR3 in DNA: TGTGCCACCACCAGGACGCCCACAGATACGCAGTATTTT. This codes for CATTRTPTDTQYF.

The rearrangement links TRBV5-4 to TRBJ2-7; D gene uncertain. Germline CDR1 SGHNT, CDR2 YYREEE (reference sequence). Trimming stripped 4 bases from V and 2 bases from J, with 16 bases between. CDR3 length equals 15 residues. The CDR3 DNA reads as TGTGCCAGCAGCCCGAAGGGTGGCCTCCCCTACGAGCAGTACTTC. Translated, it gives CASSPKGGLPYEQYF.

This rearrangement joins TRBV11-1 to TRBJ2-3; 7 bases align to TRBD2. Germline values: CDR1 SGHAT, CDR2 FQDESV (reference sequence). Unmatched junction bases numbered 9, after V lost 1 base and J lost 5 bases. This CDR3 is 16 amino acids long. The CDR3 sequence: CASSLVNAGAEDTQYF. The CDR3 DNA follows: TGTGCCAGCAGCTTAGTAAATGCGGGAGCCGAAGATACGCAGTATTTT.

V gene TRBV4-1 combines with J gene TRBJ2-6; TRBD1 is a possible D gene (6 bases). Trimming took 4 bases from V and 0 from J, leaving 19 bases between them. The CDR3 length is 19 residues. Germline CDR1 is MGHRA and CDR2 is YSYEKL. CDR3 DNA sequence: TGCGCCAGCAGCCTCCAGGGGTGGGGTTTAGGCTCTGGGGCCAACGTCCTGACTTTC. It yields the protein CASSLQGWGLGSGANVLTF.

The chain recombines TRBV27 with TRBJ2-5; TRBD2 aligns across 12 bases. There are 17 residues in the CDR3. V dropped 5 bases and J dropped 4; count of bases not matched to a gene: 11. Germline CDR1 is MNHEY and CDR2 is SMNVEV (reference sequence). CDR3 nucleotide sequence: TGTGCCAGCAGTCCCAATCTAGCGGGAGGGCCCTCAGAGACCCAGTACTTC. This sequence encodes CASSPNLAGGPSETQYF.

V usage is TRBV27 and J usage is TRBJ2-1; a weak D match, TRBD1 (5 bases). The CDR3 covers 13 residues. Looked up from germline, CDR1 is MNHEY and CDR2 is SMNVEV (reference sequence). Trimming pared 6 bases from V and 9 bases from J, leaving 15 bases between. CDR3 amino acids: CASSLNAGFEQFF. The DNA for the CDR3 is TGTGCCAGCAGCTTGAACGCAGGGTTTGAGCAGTTCTTC.